This T cell receptor (beta chain) emerged from a study of Graves' ophthalmopathy and Graves' hyperthyroidism. Findings of the study overall: The authors also found most expanded thyroid clonotypes above 0.001 frequency in blood. Discriminating ophthalmopathy from stable hyperthyroidism, a 13-signature model attained a sensitivity of under 90% and a specificity of 81.08%.

Recruitment covered hyperthyroidism patients aged 18 to 65 whose new diagnosis was of under 2 months' duration. Additional autoimmune diseases, uncontrolled infections, pregnancy or lactation disqualified patients. V lost 2 bases and J lost 8; bases outside the gene matches: 4. Germline V gives CDR1 WSHSY, CDR2 SAAADI. The CDR3 totals 15 residues. The authors amplified TCR beta CDR3 regions from RNA transcripts. The workflow started with a first-round RT-PCR run with HTBI primers and then moved on to a second-round multiplex PCR. TCRdb recomputed calls from the multiplex PCR reads with MiXCR, one row per CDR3 protein. The sample includes over a million distinct CDR3 sequences, 35% to 45% of them seen just once. A note on this clonotype: Antigen unknown.

This sequence originates from an adult man with Graves' hyperthyroidism. The specimen sequenced was peripheral blood or thyroid tissue (not recorded which). The V gene is TRBV10-2, the J gene TRBJ1-4, with TRBD1 matching over 11 bases. In nucleotides, the CDR3 is TGCGCCAGCAGTGAGCCGGACAGGGGGCGAGAAAAACTGTTTTTT. Amino acids: CASSEPDRGREKLFF.